Listed below are T cell receptor beta chains from one sample, sequenced in a study of shared clonotypes between healthy human individuals. Only in-frame clones appear in the TCRdb table, and some are missing; sequencing was by immunoSEQ multiplex PCR. The top ten hold roughly 16% of the sample, which has roughly 300,000 clones, 87% seen once. The sequenced sample was memory CD8+ T cells sorted from blood. Source of these receptors: a man between 18 and 29 years old in good health. Each CDR3 is given with its conserved first and last residue. A D gene is named only where the DNA matches it firmly. Clone size is stated in some rows and not others, as once, few, many or a class when expanded.

V: TRBV28
D: NA
size: NA
J: TRBJ1-1
DNA: TGTGCCAGCAGTCCGCCCAGGGTGAACACTGAAGCTTTCTTT
CDR3: CASSPPRVNTEAFF

V: TRBV10-1
D: TRBD1
size: NA
J: TRBJ2-7
DNA: TGCGCCAGCAGTGAGTCGGTGGGACAGGGATTGCAGTACTTC
CDR3: CASSESVGQGLQYF

V: TRBV11-2
D: NA
size: NA
J: TRBJ1-1
DNA: TGTGCCAGCAGCCCTAACACTGAAGCTTTCTTT
CDR3: CASSPNTEAFF

V: TRBV13
D: NA
size: NA
J: TRBJ1-1
DNA: TGTGCCAGCCGCAAGATACAGGAGCTTGAAGCTTTCTTT
CDR3: CASRKIQELEAFF

V: TRBV6-6
D: TRBD1
size: NA
J: TRBJ1-1
DNA: TGTGCCAGCATCAGGACAGGGGGCGATGAAGCTTTCTTT
CDR3: CASIRTGGDEAFF

V: TRBV7-9
D: NA
size: NA
J: TRBJ2-1
DNA: TGTGCCAGCAGCCCGCCTAGCTCTTTAACTTGGGAGCAGTTCTTC
CDR3: CASSPPSSLTWEQFF

V: TRBV27
D: NA
size: NA
J: TRBJ2-1
DNA: TGTGCCAGCAGTTTATCAGGGAATGAGCAGTTCTTC
CDR3: CASSLSGNEQFF

V: TRBV13
D: TRBD2
size: NA
J: TRBJ2-1
DNA: TGTGCCACCGGACTAGCGGGTTACTACAATGAGCAGTTCTTC
CDR3: CATGLAGYYNEQFF

V: TRBV27
D: NA
size: NA
J: TRBJ2-7
DNA: TGTGCCAGCAGTTTAGGCCGGCCGTACGAGCAGTACTTC
CDR3: CASSLGRPYEQYF

V: TRBV29-1
D: NA
size: once
J: TRBJ1-3
DNA: TGCAGCGTTGTTCTCGGCTCTGGAAACACCATATATTTT
CDR3: CSVVLGSGNTIYF

V: TRBV28
D: NA
size: NA
J: TRBJ2-7
DNA: TGTGCCAGCAGTCCGCCCCACTCCTACGAGCAGTACTTC
CDR3: CASSPPHSYEQYF

V: TRBV9
D: TRBD1
size: NA
J: TRBJ2-1
DNA: TGTGCCAGCAGCCCTTTGGGACAGGAGTACAATGAGCAGTTCTTC
CDR3: CASSPLGQEYNEQFF

V: TRBV5-8
D: NA
size: NA
J: TRBJ1-3
DNA: TGTGCCAGCAGCTTGCCCGGAAACACCATATATTTT
CDR3: CASSLPGNTIYF

V: TRBV19
D: NA
size: NA
J: TRBJ2-2
DNA: TGTGCCAGTAGTATAATAGGGGAGCTGTTTTTT
CDR3: CASSIIGELFF

V: TRBV4-1
D: NA
size: NA
J: TRBJ1-6
DNA: TGCGCCAGCAGCGGATTAAATTCACCCCTCCACTTT
CDR3: CASSGLNSPLHF

V: TRBV7-9
D: TRBD1
size: NA
J: TRBJ2-3
DNA: TGTGCCAGCAGCTTAGCCCGGACAGGATTTGGGGCGGATACGCAGTATTTT
CDR3: CASSLARTGFGADTQYF

V: TRBV27
D: NA
size: NA
J: TRBJ2-3
DNA: TGTGCCAGCAGTATCGACGGCACAGATACGCAGTATTTT
CDR3: CASSIDGTDTQYF

V: TRBV5-6
D: TRBD2
size: NA
J: TRBJ2-3
DNA: TGTGCCAGCAGCGCATTACTAGCGGCAGGGACAGATACGCAGTATTTT
CDR3: CASSALLAAGTDTQYF

V: TRBV11-2
D: NA
size: NA
J: TRBJ1-1
DNA: TGTGCCAGCAGCCCTAGCGCTGACCGCGAAGCTTTCTTT
CDR3: CASSPSADREAFF

V: TRBV4-1
D: NA
size: NA
J: TRBJ2-7
DNA: TGCGCCAGCAGCCACCTATCAGGGTTCGAGCAGTACTTC
CDR3: CASSHLSGFEQYF

V: TRBV19
D: TRBD2
size: NA
J: TRBJ2-3
DNA: TGTGCCAGTAGTAGGACTAGCGCCTACACAGATACGCAGTATTTT
CDR3: CASSRTSAYTDTQYF

V: TRBV7-8
D: NA
size: NA
J: TRBJ2-2
DNA: TGTGCCGGCAAACCAGAGAACACCGGGGAGCTGTTTTTT
CDR3: CAGKPENTGELFF

V: TRBV5-1
D: TRBD2
size: NA
J: TRBJ2-5
DNA: TGCGCCAGCAGCTTGGTGATAGCGGGCCTCCAAGAGACCCAGTACTTC
CDR3: CASSLVIAGLQETQYF

V: TRBV13
D: NA
size: NA
J: TRBJ1-1
DNA: TGTGCCAGCAGCTTGCAGAGGGTTACTGAAGCTTTCTTT
CDR3: CASSLQRVTEAFF

V: TRBV11-2
D: TRBD2
size: NA
J: TRBJ2-7
DNA: TGTGCCAGCAGCTTTTTTGGGGGGGCCTACGAGCAGTACTTC
CDR3: CASSFFGGAYEQYF

V: TRBV6-1
D: NA
size: once
J: TRBJ2-5
DNA: TGTGCCAGCAGTGAAGGCGAATCATGGGGAATCCAAGAGACCCAGTACTTC
CDR3: CASSEGESWGIQETQYF

V: TRBV27
D: NA
size: once
J: TRBJ2-7
DNA: TGTGCCAGCAGTTTAACCGTAGACCTGGGGCAGTACTTC
CDR3: CASSLTVDLGQYF

V: TRBV19
D: NA
size: NA
J: TRBJ1-6
DNA: TGTGCCAGTAGTCCAAGAGGCCTGGCCCAACCCCTCCACTTT
CDR3: CASSPRGLAQPLHF

V: TRBV5-6
D: TRBD1
size: NA
J: TRBJ1-2
DNA: TGTGCCAGCAGCTTGAGACAGGGCTGGGACTATGGCTACACCTTC
CDR3: CASSLRQGWDYGYTF

V: TRBV10-3
D: NA
size: NA
J: TRBJ2-5
DNA: TGTGCCATCAGTGAGTCGTCTTTCCTAGGAAATTTACAAGAGACCCAGTACTTC
CDR3: CAISESSFLGNLQETQYF

V: TRBV6-5
D: NA
size: NA
J: TRBJ1-1
DNA: TGTGCCAGCAGTTACTCAGTTGTGACTGAAGCTTTCTTT
CDR3: CASSYSVVTEAFF

V: TRBV7-9
D: NA
size: NA
J: TRBJ2-7
DNA: TGTGCCAGCAGCTTATGGTCGAATACTCCCTACGAGCAGTACTTC
CDR3: CASSLWSNTPYEQYF

V: TRBV5-3
D: NA
size: NA
J: TRBJ2-1
DNA: TGTGCCGGCAGACCTTGGGTAAAGGTATTCCCATACAATGAGCAGTTCTTC
CDR3: CAGRPWVKVFPYNEQFF

V: TRBV4-3
D: NA
size: many
J: TRBJ2-1
DNA: TGCGCCAGCAGCCAAGAGCCGGACGGGTCCTACAATGAGCAGTTCTTC
CDR3: CASSQEPDGSYNEQFF

V: TRBV7-9
D: NA
size: NA
J: TRBJ2-7
DNA: TGTGCCAGCAGCTTCGGGTCAGAAGAGCAGTACTTC
CDR3: CASSFGSEEQYF

V: TRBV29-1
D: NA
size: NA
J: TRBJ2-1
DNA: TGCAGCGTTGAGGAGGTCAGTTACAATGAGCAGTTCTTC
CDR3: CSVEEVSYNEQFF

V: TRBV6-5
D: NA
size: NA
J: TRBJ1-1
DNA: TGTGCCAGCAGTGTACAGGGGAACACTGAAGCTTTCTTT
CDR3: CASSVQGNTEAFF

V: TRBV7-9
D: TRBD2
size: NA
J: TRBJ2-1
DNA: TGTGCCAGCAGCTTACTTCCGGCGGGAGTATACAATGAGCAGTTCTTC
CDR3: CASSLLPAGVYNEQFF

V: TRBV27
D: NA
size: NA
J: TRBJ2-7
DNA: TGTGCCAGCAGTTTATCGGGGTGGGGGATTCCCTACGAGCAGTACTTC
CDR3: CASSLSGWGIPYEQYF

V: TRBV13
D: NA
size: NA
J: TRBJ1-2
DNA: TGTGCCAGCAGCTTAGTGGGGGGGCTAGCTGGCTACACCTTC
CDR3: CASSLVGGLAGYTF

V: TRBV6-1
D: TRBD1
size: NA
J: TRBJ2-7
DNA: TGTGCCAGCAGTGAATGGGACAGGGCGTACGAGCAGTACTTC
CDR3: CASSEWDRAYEQYF

V: TRBV7-9
D: TRBD1
size: NA
J: TRBJ2-7
DNA: TGTGCCAGCAGCCCAACAGGGGCCTCGCTCTCCTACGAGCAGTATTTC
CDR3: CASSPTGASLSYEQYF

V: TRBV7-9
D: NA
size: once
J: TRBJ2-2
DNA: TGTGCCAGCAGACGTGGGGCCGGGGAGCTGTTTTTT
CDR3: CASRRGAGELFF

V: TRBV10-3
D: TRBD2
size: once
J: TRBJ2-7
DNA: TGTGCCATCAGGGCGGGACTAGAGTGCGAGCAGTACTTC
CDR3: CAIRAGLECEQYF

V: TRBV7-9
D: TRBD2
size: NA
J: TRBJ2-7
DNA: TGTGCCAGCAGCCACCCATGGAGCGGGAAAGACGAGCAGTACTTC
CDR3: CASSHPWSGKDEQYF

V: TRBV6-5
D: NA
size: NA
J: TRBJ1-2
DNA: TGTGCCAGCAGTATCAGAGGGTTCTATGGCTACACCTTC
CDR3: CASSIRGFYGYTF

V: TRBV6-1
D: TRBD1
size: NA
J: TRBJ1-5
DNA: TGTGCCAGCAGCAGGACAGGGGGAGGCAATCAGCCCCAGCATTTT
CDR3: CASSRTGGGNQPQHF

V: TRBV7-8
D: NA
size: NA
J: TRBJ1-2
DNA: TGTGCCAGCAGCTTAGACCCCGACAGAAACTATGGCTACACCTTC
CDR3: CASSLDPDRNYGYTF

V: TRBV6-1
D: NA
size: NA
J: TRBJ2-3
DNA: TGTGCCAGCAGTGAAGAGTGGGGGACTTCGACAGATACGCAGTATTTT
CDR3: CASSEEWGTSTDTQYF

V: TRBV5-1
D: NA
size: many
J: TRBJ1-1
DNA: TGCGCCAGCAGTCAGGGGAACACTGAAGCTTTCTTT
CDR3: CASSQGNTEAFF

V: TRBV15
D: TRBD1
size: NA
J: TRBJ2-7
DNA: TGTGCCACCGGTCCTGGGGACAGCTCCTACGAGCAGTACTTC
CDR3: CATGPGDSSYEQYF

V: TRBV7-9
D: NA
size: NA
J: TRBJ2-3
DNA: TGTGCCAGCAGGCCTAGAGGGGGTTTTATCACAGATACGCAGTATTTT
CDR3: CASRPRGGFITDTQYF

V: TRBV2
D: TRBD1
size: NA
J: TRBJ2-7
DNA: TGTGCCAGCACCGACGGGACAGGGGAGTACGAGCAGTACTTC
CDR3: CASTDGTGEYEQYF

V: TRBV19
D: TRBD2
size: NA
J: TRBJ2-1
DNA: TGTGCCAGTAGTACCGACGGGACTAGCGGAGCCTACAATGAGCAGTTCTTC
CDR3: CASSTDGTSGAYNEQFF

V: TRBV21-1
D: NA
size: few
J: TRBJ1-6
DNA: TGTGCCAGCAGCAAGCGGAATTCACCCCTCCACTTT
CDR3: CASSKRNSPLHF

V: TRBV9
D: TRBD2
size: NA
J: TRBJ2-5
DNA: TGTGCCAGCAGCCCTAGCGGGGGGGCAGAGACCCAGTACTTC
CDR3: CASSPSGGAETQYF

V: TRBV9
D: NA
size: NA
J: TRBJ2-7
DNA: TGTGCCAGCAGCCCAAGTGGCTACGAGCAGTACTTC
CDR3: CASSPSGYEQYF

V: TRBV10-2
D: NA
size: NA
J: TRBJ1-4
DNA: TGCGCCAGCAGTGACTGGTGGGCAACTAATGAAAAACTGTTTTTT
CDR3: CASSDWWATNEKLFF

V: TRBV10-1
D: TRBD1
size: NA
J: TRBJ1-6
DNA: TGCGCCAGCAGTTGGGACAGGGTGGGTAGAGGGTCCTATAATTCACCCCTCCACTTT
CDR3: CASSWDRVGRGSYNSPLHF